This entry lists 8 T cell receptor beta chains sequenced from one sample in a study of T cells in Graves' hyperthyroidism and ophthalmopathy. Using RNA transcripts as the source, TCR beta CDR3 regions were amplified. In the first-round RT-PCR of the TCR CDR3, the HTBI primer set was used. TCRdb recomputed calls from the multiplex PCR reads with MiXCR, one row per CDR3 protein. Among approximately 600,000 distinct CDR3 sequences, under 25% were seen once, and the ten largest hold about 34%. The sequenced sample was blood. The receptors here all came from a man aged 25 to 40 with Graves' ophthalmopathy.

This clonotype has ten or more counts. The V gene is TRBV7-2, the J gene TRBJ1-1; perhaps TRBD1 as D (5 bases). The length of the CDR3 is 17 residues. CDR1 and CDR2 (germline): SGHTA, FQGNSA. V lost 5 bases and J 0 bases, leaving 19 bases between the germline ends. The CDR3 spells CASSPLNVMGVNTEAFF. As DNA, the CDR3 is TGTGCCAGCAGCCCACTCAATGTAATGGGGGTGAACACTGAAGCTTTCTTT.

This clonotype showed up many times. The chain couples TRBV20-1 to TRBJ2-3; no reliable D call. Germline lookup yields CDR1 DFQATT and CDR2 SNEGSKA (reference sequence). Trimming stripped 7 bases from V and 0 bases from J, with 14 bases between. The CDR3 sequence is 14 residues long. CDR3 sequence: CSVRGGISTDTQYF. The CDR3, as DNA: TGCAGTGTCAGAGGCGGAATAAGCACAGATACGCAGTATTTT.

This clonotype was seen many times. This sequence joins TRBV18 and TRBJ1-1; D possibly corresponds to TRBD1 (6 bases). This CDR3 region has 14 residues. Deletions cut 3 bases from V and 5 bases from J, with 13 bases between. CDR1 and CDR2 (germline): KGHSH, LQKENI. CDR3 sequence (DNA): TGTGCCAGCTCACCGATACAGGGCGGGACTGAAGCTTTCTTT. It translates to CASSPIQGGTEAFF. Filled out from reference TRBV18 and TRBJ1-1, the complete variable domain reads NAGVMQNPRHLVRRRGQEARLRCSPMKGHSHVYWYRQLPEEGLKFMVYLQKENIIDESGMPKERFSAEFPKEGPSILRIQQVVRGDSAAYFCASSPIQGGTEAFFGQGTRLTVV.

The V call is TRBV4-2, the J call TRBJ2-3; D gene uncertain. The CDR3 has 14 residues. CDR1 and CDR2 (germline): LGHNA, YNFKEQ. The ends were cut back, 1 base at V and 4 bases at J, with 9 bases in the middle. The CDR3 DNA follows: TGTGCCAGCAGCCAAGTAGGCCCCGCAGATACGCAGTATTTT. It yields the protein CASSQVGPADTQYF.

In its sample, this clonotype was seen many times. The CDR3 protein is CASSLISGHYGYTF. For the CDR3, the DNA is TGTGCCAGCAGCTTAATAAGCGGGCACTATGGCTACACCTTC. This chain joins TRBV7-2 and TRBJ1-2; D remains ambiguous. Trimming removed 2 bases at V and 3 bases at J, with 10 bases between. The germline V gene has CDR1 SGHTA and CDR2 FQGNSA. CDR3 length: 14 amino acids.

The chain joins TRBV29-1 to TRBJ2-2, with TRBD2 as a possible D gene (6 bases). V lost 7 bases to trimming and J lost 8 bases, with 14 bases between them. The length of the CDR3 is 12 residues. Per the germline V gene, CDR1 is SQVTM and CDR2 is ANQGSEA. The CDR3 region has the DNA TGCAGCGGTATCCGACTAGGGGGGGAGCTGTTTTTT. It encodes CSGIRLGGELFF.

V gene TRBV5-6 combines with J gene TRBJ1-2; D unresolved. CDR1 and CDR2 (germline): SGHDT, YYEEEE. CDR3 length equals 14 residues. Between the trimmed V and J ends, which lost 3 bases and 3 bases, there was a span of 12 bases. As DNA, the CDR3 is TGTGCCAGCAGCTCCCTAACAGCTTACTATGGCTACACCTTC. Residues: CASSSLTAYYGYTF.

V gene TRBV20-1 combines with J gene TRBJ2-1; 15 positions match TRBD2. Germline trimming cut 2 bases from V and 10 bases from J; bases unmatched to any gene: 6. This CDR3 is 15 amino acids long. Germline CDR1 is DFQATT and CDR2 is SNEGSKA (reference sequence). Here the CDR3 DNA reads TGCAGTGCTAGAAAAACCGGGACTAGCGGGAGGGAGCAGTTCTTC. This sequence encodes CSARKTGTSGREQFF.